This T cell receptor beta chain originates from a study of memory CD4+ T cells and cytomegalovirus serostatus. Study-wide background: Of the healthy Belgian adults, 9 were CMV seropositive and approximately 24 seronegative.

The V end was cut by 0 bases, the J end by 3 bases, with 12 bases between. The CDR3 covers 15 residues. Germline V CDR1 and CDR2: SGHRS, YFSETQ. Measured with immunoSEQ multiplex PCR; TCRdb has only the in-frame clones, and not every one. The data contain over 50,000 clones, around 78% of them singletons. The sort gate was single viable CD3+CD4+CD8-CD45RO+ cells for memory CD4+ T cells. Sequenced material: memory CD4+ T cells from blood. This chain uses TRBV5-1 with TRBJ1-1, with D tentatively TRBD1 (5 bases). This clonotype was obtained from an adult in good health and CMV-seronegative. The CDR3 coding sequence is TGCGCCAGCAGCTTGGTACCGGGACCGGACACTGAAGCTTTCTTT. The encoded protein is CASSLVPGPDTEAFF.